One and the same sample provided the 31 T cell receptor beta chains below, sequenced in a study of T cell responses to AZD1222 COVID-19 vaccine. Method: immunoSEQ multiplex PCR; TCRdb's copy keeps in-frame clones and lacks some. The sample holds around 120,000 clones; 70% to 90% are singletons and the top ten take roughly 4.3%. Source: peripheral blood, taken on day 0 of MenACWY control vaccination. The receptor set was obtained from an adult in good health.

The V and J genes are TRBV5-1 and TRBJ2-7; 10 positions agree with TRBD1. V lost 2 bases to trimming and J lost 5 bases; unmatched junction nucleotides: 4. CDR1 is SGHRS and CDR2 is YFSETQ in the germline V gene. The CDR3 is made up of 14 amino acids. The CDR3 DNA reads as TGCGCCAGCAGCTTCATTGGACAGGGGGACGAGCAGTACTTC. It specifies CASSFIGQGDEQYF.

This clone was detected a few times. The chain links TRBV28 to TRBJ1-6, with 8 bases fitting TRBD1. This CDR3 is 15 amino acids long. J gave up 7 bases and V 5 bases, and 7 bases lay outside the gene matches. Germline V gene lookup returns CDR1 MDHEN and CDR2 SYDVKM. Here the CDR3 reads CASSGQGVTNSPLHF. CDR3 DNA: TGTGCCAGCAGTGGACAGGGCGTGACGAATTCACCCCTCCACTTT.

This clone was seen only once. V and J are TRBV13 and TRBJ2-1; D might be TRBD2 (5 bases). V was shortened by 1 base and J by 3 bases, with 13 bases between the two germline ends. This CDR3 is built from 16 residues. Germline V gene lookup returns CDR1 PRHDT and CDR2 FYEKMQ (reference sequence). The chain's CDR3 is CASSLVLIEGYNEQFF. Here the CDR3 DNA reads TGTGCCAGCAGCTTAGTTCTAATTGAGGGCTACAATGAGCAGTTCTTC.

This rearrangement joins TRBV18 to TRBJ2-6; no definite D call. V dropped 8 bases and J dropped 0 bases, with 11 bases sitting between them. There are 15 residues in the CDR3. The germline CDR1 and CDR2 sequences are KGHSH and LQKENI. The CDR3 DNA reads TGTGCCAGCCTTCCTCCCAGCTCTGGGGCCAACGTCCTGACTTTC. It is translated as CASLPPSSGANVLTF.

The chain employs TRBV28 and TRBJ2-5, with D tentatively TRBD2 (5 bases). The CDR3 is 13 residues long. Germline CDR1 reads MDHEN; CDR2 reads SYDVKM. Trimming pared 7 bases from V and 7 bases from J, leaving 16 bases between. The CDR3: CASTLVTEATQYF. As DNA, the CDR3 is TGTGCCAGCACCCTAGTTACGGAGGCGACCCAGTACTTC.

The rearrangement uses TRBV2 and TRBJ1-5; tentatively, D is TRBD1 (6 bases). V shed 1 base and J shed 9 bases, with 16 bases lying between them. CDR1 SNHLY and CDR2 FYNNEI come from the germline V gene. CDR3 length: 15 residues. In DNA, the CDR3 is TGTGCCAGCAGTGAAGAGACAGGCCCGGAAACGCCCCAGCATTTT. Translation gives CASSEETGPETPQHF. Complete variable domain (other parts from reference TRBV2 and TRBJ1-5): EPEVTQTPSHQVTQMGQEVILRCVPISNHLYFYWYRQILGQKVEFLVSFYNNEISEKSEIFDDQFSVERPDGSNFTLKIRSTKLEDSAMYFCASSEETGPETPQHFGDGTRLSIL.

In its sample, this clone ranks as medium-sized. The genes are TRBV18 and TRBJ1-5, with D perhaps TRBD1 (6 bases). The CDR3 runs to 16 residues. Per the germline V gene, CDR1 is KGHSH and CDR2 is LQKENI. V was cut by 3 bases and J by 2 bases, with 14 bases left in between. The CDR3 sequence is CASSPQGGGGNQPQHF. DNA of the CDR3: TGTGCCAGCTCACCTCAGGGAGGGGGTGGCAATCAGCCCCAGCATTTT.

CDR3: CASSLALWYRGQFNEQFF. The DNA for the CDR3 is TGTGCCAGCAGTTTAGCCTTATGGTACAGGGGGCAGTTCAATGAGCAGTTCTTC. The chain combines TRBV27 with TRBJ2-1, with 9 bases fitting TRBD1. Germline V lookup: CDR1 MNHEY, CDR2 SMNVEV (reference sequence). The CDR3 covers 18 residues. After removal of 2 bases from V and 6 bases from J, the junction contained 14 bases not matched to a gene.

The chain couples TRBV5-1 to TRBJ2-1; D unresolved. The CDR3 spans 13 residues. Trimming shortened V by 1 base and J by 8 bases, and 10 bases separated the two germline ends. Germline loops: CDR1 SGHRS, CDR2 YFSETQ. The CDR3 region is CASSLNSEDEQFF. Written as DNA, the CDR3 is TGCGCCAGCAGCTTGAACTCCGAGGATGAGCAGTTCTTC. The whole variable domain, remainder taken from reference TRBV5-1 and TRBJ2-1, is KAGVTQTPRYLIKTRGQQVTLSCSPISGHRSVSWYQQTPGQGLQFLFEYFSETQRNKGNFPGRFSGRQFSNSRSEMNVSTLELGDSALYLCASSLNSEDEQFFGPGTRLTVL.

V usage is TRBV6-4 and J usage is TRBJ2-7; TRBD1 matches 9 bases. CDR3 length: 17 amino acids. Per the germline V gene, CDR1 is MRHNA and CDR2 is SNTAGT. V was clipped by 0 bases and J by 2 bases; unmatched bases: 8. In DNA, the CDR3 is TGTGCCAGCAGTGACTCAAGGGGGGACAGGGTACCCTACGAGCAGTACTTC. Residues: CASSDSRGDRVPYEQYF.

The rearrangement joins TRBV7-2 to TRBJ2-5; 8 positions match TRBD2. With V trimmed by 1 base and J by 3 bases, 1 base remained unmatched. The CDR3 is 14 amino acids. CDR1 is SGHTA, CDR2 FQGNSA, per germline. CDR3 nucleotides: TGTGCCAGCAGCTTAGTTAGCGGGGAAGAGACCCAGTACTTC. Its translation: CASSLVSGEETQYF.

The chain combines TRBV6-5 with TRBJ2-7; D gene ambiguous. V lost 7 bases, J lost 0 bases, and 10 bases lay in between. CDR1 MNHEY and CDR2 SVGAGI come from the germline V gene. The CDR3 spans 13 residues. The CDR3 DNA reads TGTGCCAGCAAGGACCCACCCTCCTACGAGCAGTACTTC. It encodes CASKDPPSYEQYF.

In its sample, this clone was seen once. The V call is TRBV18, the J call TRBJ2-7; 11 nucleotides match TRBD1. The CDR3 runs to 15 residues. Per the germline V gene, CDR1 is KGHSH and CDR2 is LQKENI. Trimming removed 1 base from V and 2 bases from J; junction bases left unmatched: 1. DNA of the CDR3: TGTGCCAGCTCACCACGGGGACAGGGGGCCTACGAGCAGTACTTC. It translates to CASSPRGQGAYEQYF.

The V and J genes are TRBV7-2 and TRBJ2-3, with 7 nucleotides matching TRBD2. Germline V gene data show CDR1 as SGHTA and CDR2 as FQGNSA. V gave up 3 bases and J gave up 0 bases; unmatched junction bases: 3. This CDR3 is built from 15 residues. The CDR3 here is CASSFRRGSTDTQYF. In DNA form, the CDR3 reads TGTGCCAGCAGCTTTAGGCGGGGGAGCACAGATACGCAGTATTTT.

The chain has TRBV27 and TRBJ2-7, with 7 nucleotides matching TRBD2. The CDR3 length is 16 residues. Germline V gene data show CDR1 as MNHEY and CDR2 as SMNVEV (reference sequence). V lost 4 bases, J lost 3 bases, and 12 bases stayed unmatched. CDR3 protein: CASSYSRGVYFYEQYF. CDR3 nucleotides: TGTGCCAGCAGTTACTCCCGGGGGGTTTATTTCTACGAGCAGTACTTC.

The chain combines TRBV9 with TRBJ2-7; D is unclear. The CDR3 is made up of 15 amino acids. In germline, CDR1 is SGDLS, CDR2 YYNGEE. Trimming removed 3 bases from V and 4 bases from J, with 17 bases in between. CDR3 coding DNA: TGTGCCAGCAGCGCCCGACTTCCACCTTTTTACGAGCAGTACTTC. It encodes CASSARLPPFYEQYF.

This chain links TRBV21-1 with TRBJ2-4; the table's D gene call, TRBD2, was not cross checked with the DNA. TRBV21-1 constitutes a pseudogene. The CDR3 extends over 13 amino acids. Written as DNA, the CDR3 is TGTGCCAGCGACCGGGGATACAAAAACATTCAGTACTTC. Encoded protein: CASDRGYKNIQYF.

This clone was found a few times. This chain connects TRBV24-1 to TRBJ2-2; 9 bases are shared with TRBD1. Per the germline V gene, CDR1 is KGHDR and CDR2 is SFDVKD. V shed 4 bases, J shed 5 bases, and the junction held 4 bases outside the gene matches. This CDR3 contains 15 residues. The CDR3 sequence is CATSDWTGVTGELFF. CDR3 bases: TGTGCCACCAGTGACTGGACAGGGGTTACCGGGGAGCTGTTTTTT.

In the case of this clone: The sample holds other DNA sequences that translate to the same CDR3. The V call is TRBV18, the J call TRBJ1-1, with D maybe TRBD1 (5 bases). V was trimmed by 4 bases and J by 2 bases, leaving 8 bases between them. CDR1 and CDR2 (germline): KGHSH, LQKENI. CDR3 length: 13 residues. CDR3 protein: CASSLDSNTEAFF. The CDR3 bases are TGTGCCAGCTCACTAGACAGCAACACTGAAGCTTTCTTT.

V usage is TRBV4-3 and J usage is TRBJ1-1; D gene uncertain. Per germline, CDR1 LGHNA and CDR2 YSLEER. This CDR3 comprises 14 residues. Trimming took off 2 bases at V and 0 bases at J, with 7 bases between the two ends. CDR3 region: CASSQLGLNTEAFF. In nucleotides, the CDR3 is TGCGCCAGCAGCCAACTTGGTTTGAACACTGAAGCTTTCTTT.

This clone was seen more than once but under ten times. The chain links TRBV4-2 to TRBJ1-5; perhaps TRBD1 as D (6 bases). Germline CDR1 is LGHNA and CDR2 is YNFKEQ. The CDR3 loop spans 18 amino acids. The ends were cut back, 4 bases at V and 1 base at J, with 20 bases in the middle. CDR3 residues: CASSPVRGGRRSNQPQHF. The CDR3 DNA is TGTGCCAGCAGCCCAGTTCGAGGGGGGCGAAGGAGCAATCAGCCCCAGCATTTT.

The rearrangement uses TRBV6-5 and TRBJ1-2, with a weak D call TRBD1 (6 bases). V was pared by 6 bases and J by 3 bases, with 14 bases between. The CDR3 contains 14 residues. Looked up from germline, CDR1 is MNHEY and CDR2 is SVGAGI. The CDR3 DNA reads TGTGCCAGCAGCCCCAGGGGTGGATACTATGGCTACACCTTC. Amino acids: CASSPRGGYYGYTF.

This chain uses TRBV5-4 with TRBJ2-5, with 9 bases lining up with TRBD1. This CDR3 comprises 14 residues. The junction had 6 bases not matched to a gene; V was cut back by 4 bases and J by 5 bases. CDR1 and CDR2 (germline): SGHNT, YYREEE (reference sequence). As DNA, the CDR3 is TGTGCCAGCAGCGTCTACAGGGGGCGGGAGACCCAGTACTTC. Amino acid sequence: CASSVYRGRETQYF. The full variable domain, with the rest looked up from reference TRBV5-4 and TRBJ2-5, is ETGVTQSPTHLIKTRGQQVTLRCSSQSGHNTVSWYQQALGQGPQFIFQYYREEENGRGNFPPRFSGLQFPNYSSELNVNALELDDSALYLCASSVYRGRETQYFGPGTRLLVL.

The chain recombines TRBV5-4 with TRBJ2-5; 7 bases agree with TRBD2. Losses at the gene ends were 2 bases for V and 5 bases for J; bases not matched to a gene: 6. There are 14 residues in the CDR3. Germline-derived CDR1 and CDR2 are SGHNT and YYREEE (reference sequence). The CDR3 here is CASSFGGGGETQYF. Here the CDR3 DNA reads TGTGCCAGCAGCTTTGGCGGGGGTGGGGAGACCCAGTACTTC.

The chain uses TRBV4-3 and TRBJ1-1; D call uncertain. Germline lookup yields CDR1 LGHNA and CDR2 YSLEER. The CDR3 has 14 amino acids. Trimming removed 0 bases at V and 3 bases at J, with 8 bases between. The CDR3 reads CASSQELGYTEAFF. The DNA of the CDR3 is TGCGCCAGCAGCCAAGAGCTGGGTTACACTGAAGCTTTCTTT.

The chain links TRBV4-1 to TRBJ1-2, with D hard to call. Germline V CDR1 and CDR2: MGHRA, YSYEKL. Trimming pared 5 bases from V and 7 bases from J, leaving 17 bases between. CDR3 length equals 14 residues. This CDR3 reads CASSNLPYEAGYTF. DNA for the CDR3: TGCGCCAGCAGCAACCTGCCTTATGAGGCTGGCTACACCTTC.

The rearrangement links TRBV6-6 to TRBJ2-2; D is uncertain. The CDR3 is 15 amino acids. The V gene's germline CDR1 is MNHNY and CDR2 SVGAGI (reference sequence). V was trimmed by 6 bases and J by 4 bases, leaving 15 bases between them. CDR3 protein: CASSLQGPSTGELFF. The CDR3 DNA is TGTGCCAGCAGCCTACAAGGGCCGAGCACCGGGGAGCTGTTTTTT.

The chain links TRBV9 to TRBJ1-1; D gene uncertain. From germline, CDR1 is SGDLS and CDR2 YYNGEE. The CDR3 has 15 amino acids. Trimming removed 4 bases at V and 1 base at J, with 14 bases between. The CDR3 here is CASSPLVMPNTEAFF. The DNA for the CDR3 is TGTGCCAGCAGCCCGCTAGTGATGCCGAACACTGAAGCTTTCTTT. Based on the CDR3 plus reference TRBV9 and TRBJ1-1, the full variable domain is DSGVTQTPKHLITATGQRVTLRCSPRSGDLSVYWYQQSLDQGLQFLIQYYNGEERAKGNILERFSAQQFPDLHSELNLSSLELGDSALYFCASSPLVMPNTEAFFGQGTRLTVV.

Written as DNA, the CDR3 is TGTGCCAGCGGGGACAGTGAAGCTTTCTTT. The encoded protein is CASGDSEAFF. J is TRBJ1-1 and V is TRBV7-9; 7 nucleotides match TRBD1. The ends lost 8 bases at V and 7 bases at J; junction bases unmatched: 1. The germline V gene encodes CDR1 SEHNR and CDR2 FQNEAQ (reference sequence). The CDR3 covers 10 residues.

This rearrangement joins TRBV6-5 to TRBJ1-1, with 7 bases identical to TRBD1. The CDR3 is 13 amino acids. CDR1 MNHEY and CDR2 SVGAGI come from the germline V gene. Trimming cost V 4 bases and J 4 bases; bases outside gene matches: 3. CDR3 DNA sequence: TGTGCCAGCAGTTCCCAGGGGGTCACTGAAGCTTTCTTT. It is translated as CASSSQGVTEAFF.

The sample holds a few counts of this clone. The chain uses TRBV11-2 and TRBJ1-6, with a possible D match to TRBD1 (5 bases). With 1 base removed from V and 5 bases from J, the gap between germline ends came to 9 bases. This CDR3 contains 15 residues. Germline V CDR1 and CDR2: SGHAT, FQNNGV. As DNA, the CDR3 is TGTGCCAGCAGCTTAGCCCAGGGAGATAATTCACCCCTCCACTTT. Translated: CASSLAQGDNSPLHF.